This T cell receptor (beta chain) was identified in a study of T-cell reconstitution after alpha-beta-depleted transplantation in children. The V end was cut by 4 bases, the J end by 5 bases, with 8 bases between. CDR1 is GTSNPN, CDR2 SVGIG, per germline (reference sequence). This CDR3 has 11 residues. General study points: From newly produced T cells came most of the T-cell counts and diversity one year after transplant. As was reported, about two months after transplant, alpha-beta T cells came from several hundred expanded graft clones. Several patients had high TCRbeta diversity at day 60; it came from surviving recipient T cells and thymic progenitors.

This clonotype was counted many times. Antigen specificity is unknown. Unique molecular identifiers were built into the TCRbeta library. TCRdb recomputed calls from the PCR reads with MiXCR, one row per CDR3 protein. The table records 450,000 to 600,000 distinct CDR3 sequences, 8% to 11% of them present only once. The V gene is TRBV30, the J gene TRBJ1-1; D unresolved. Sample: PBMCs, taken before TCRalphabeta/CD19-depleted stem cell transplant. The origin of this receptor is a child aged 2-15 years with inherited bone marrow failure, due to receive a stem cell transplant. CDR3 loop: CAWKEWTEAFF. The CDR3 nucleotides are TGTGCCTGGAAGGAGTGGACTGAAGCTTTCTTT.